This T cell receptor (beta chain) originates from a study of OX40 agonist ivuxolimab in advanced cancers. Looking at the study overall: Ivuxolimab was a fully human IgG2 agonistic monoclonal antibody targeting the costimulatory receptor OX40 (CD134). Intravenous ivuxolimab was administered to patients every 2 weeks at six dose levels: 0.01, 0.1, 0.3, 1.5, 3 and 10 mg/kg. Of the roughly 51 patients in dose escalation, some 20 had hepatocellular carcinoma, some 15 had melanoma, 9 had renal cell carcinoma and 9 had head and neck cancer. In the dose-escalation cohort, 82.7% of patients were male, and the mean age was roughly 60 years with a range of roughly 23 to 79. Patients were allowed to have had prior anti-PD-1, anti-PD-L1 or anti-CTLA-4 therapy, and 40% of the dose-escalation patients had previously received checkpoint inhibitors. Partial responses occurred in three dose-escalation patients: two with cutaneous melanoma and one with hepatocellular carcinoma. The point of sequencing TCRbeta in the periphery was to test whether ivuxolimab changed TCR sequence diversity and drove clonal T-cell expansion. The paper reports the monotherapy dose-escalation portion (N of about 56 patients) of the phase I ivuxolimab trial. The study at large found these results: On average, CD8+ T cells showed more expanded clones than CD4+ T cells after ivuxolimab. At doses of 0.1 to 3.0 mg/kg, clonal expansion of both CD4+ and CD8+ blood T cells was observed from baseline to week 6. The antigen specificity of the peripheral T cells that underwent clonal expansion was not determined. In partial responders in the 0.1-3.0 mg/kg groups, normalized peripheral clonal expansion was found to be among the lowest, especially among CD8+ T cells. Low levels of normalized T-cell clonal expansion were also shown by some nonresponding patients.

The germline V end is reduced by 6 bases and the J end by 4 bases; junction bases left unmatched: 7. CDR3 length: 14 amino acids, cysteine to phenylalanine. Only the CDR3 portion is preserved as DNA: 42 bases, with reading frame beginning at the first base. As encoded in the germline V gene, CDR1 is KGHSH while CDR2 is LQKENI. For sequencing of the TCRbeta CDR3 region, genomic DNA was extracted from the sorted cells. TCRbeta CDR3 regions were sequenced using the immunoSEQ Assay. TCRdb limited this immuneACCESS table to in-frame rearrangements with V and J called. A share of clones is missing; checked studies link under half to unresolved V genes, and the rest is unexplained. In this sample the table shows 65,000 to 95,000 clones, approximately 86% of which occur a single time. The ten most abundant clones make up 0.76% of the sample. As regards this clone: Its antigen has not been determined. No base quality information exists; no much larger clone differs at one position.

The trial excluded patients who had a history of autoimmune disease or who were on systemic immunosuppression. Peripheral blood for TCR sequencing was collected from all dose cohorts at baseline, on cycle 4 day 1, and on cycle 7 day 1. The samples were drawn from a first-in-human, open-label, multicenter phase I dose-escalation trial of ivuxolimab. Adults with locally advanced or metastatic melanoma, renal cell carcinoma, hepatocellular carcinoma or head and neck squamous cell carcinoma were enrolled in the trial. Before TCR sequencing, CD4+ T cells and CD8+ T cells from peripheral blood were sorted into separate populations.

The TCR originated in an adult with an advanced solid tumor such as melanoma, head and neck, liver or kidney cancer. The chain employs TRBV18 and TRBJ1-1; 8 central nucleotides agree with TRBD1. The specimen comprised CD4+ or CD8+ T cells sorted from blood, sampled in a trial of the OX40 agonist ivuxolimab. CDR3 sequence: CASSLMDRATEAFF. The nucleotide sequence reads TGTGCCAGCTCGCTAATGGACAGGGCCACTGAAGCTTTCTTT.